A selection of T cell receptor beta chains follows, all from one sample in a study of blood T cell repertoires in COVID-19. This table comes from immunoSEQ multiplex PCR, and its TCRdb copy is limited to in-frame clones, with some not included. The sample lists about 320,000 clones, 86% occurring once. The sample consisted of peripheral blood. These receptors were obtained from a woman aged 45 to 65 with acute or convalescent COVID-19. Each CDR3 is given with its conserved first and last residue. The order of the fields is V gene, D gene, clone size, J gene, CDR3 protein, CDR3 DNA. D genes are given only for firm matches. Size is stated for part of the rows, as once, few or many counts, or as a class when the clone is expanded.

TRBV6-2/TRBV6-3,TRBD2,.,TRBJ2-7,CASSSPIQAGGGEQYF,TGTGCCAGCAGTTCCCCTATCCAAGCGGGAGGGGGCGAGCAGTACTTC
TRBV5-1,.,few,TRBJ1-1,CASSRVEQGRTTEAFF,TGCGCCAGCAGCAGAGTAGAACAGGGACGGACCACTGAAGCTTTCTTT
TRBV9,.,few,TRBJ2-1,CASSVSVSSSYNEQFF,TGTGCCAGCAGCGTATCGGTCTCGAGCTCCTACAATGAGCAGTTCTTC
TRBV4-1,TRBD1,.,TRBJ1-5,CASSPETGGNQPQHF,TGCGCCAGCAGCCCCGAGACAGGGGGGAATCAGCCCCAGCATTTT
TRBV2,TRBD2,once,TRBJ2-3,CASLGLVAGTDTQYF,TGTGCCAGTCTGGGACTAGTGGCTGGGACAGATACGCAGTATTTT
TRBV19,.,.,TRBJ1-6,CASSWGQVRNSPLHF,TGTGCCAGTAGTTGGGGGCAGGTTCGGAATTCACCCCTCCACTTT
TRBV7-3,TRBD1,.,TRBJ1-1,CASSTSGQGKNTEAFF,TGTGCCAGCAGCACCTCAGGACAGGGAAAGAACACTGAAGCTTTCTTT
TRBV25-1,.,.,TRBJ2-5,CASSTRTRSHRETQYF,TGTGCCAGCAGTACACGGACCCGAAGCCACAGGGAGACCCAGTACTTC
TRBV30,TRBD2,once,TRBJ2-7,CAWSVGGRGEQYF,TGTGCCTGGAGTGTCGGCGGGAGAGGGGAGCAGTACTTC
TRBV18,.,once,TRBJ1-1,CASSPPGSEAFF,TGTGCCAGCTCACCGCCCGGGAGTGAAGCTTTCTTT
TRBV19,TRBD1,.,TRBJ2-7,CASSLDRGKRLYF,TGTGCCAGTAGCCTGGACAGGGGAAAAAGGCTGTACTTC
TRBV7-9,.,.,TRBJ2-3,CASSPPGVTDTQYF,TGTGCCAGCAGCCCCCCCGGGGTCACAGATACGCAGTATTTT
TRBV6-2/TRBV6-3,TRBD2,.,TRBJ2-4,CASSIGLAGFGDIQYF,TGTGCCAGCAGTATCGGACTAGCGGGATTCGGGGACATTCAGTACTTC
TRBV2,.,.,TRBJ2-7,CASGGFAYEQYF,TGTGCCAGTGGGGGGTTCGCCTACGAGCAGTACTTC
TRBV5-8,TRBD1,.,TRBJ1-4,CASSPGQLFSGEKLFF,TGTGCCAGCAGCCCGGGACAGCTATTTTCGGGTGAAAAACTGTTTTTT
TRBV5-4,TRBD2,.,TRBJ2-2,CASSLGLAGDTGELFF,TGTGCCAGCAGCTTGGGATTAGCGGGAGACACCGGGGAGCTGTTTTTT
TRBV20-1,TRBD2,.,TRBJ2-3,CSASSSGKSTDTQYF,TGCAGTGCTAGTTCTAGCGGAAAGAGCACAGATACGCAGTATTTT
TRBV27,TRBD1,.,TRBJ2-7,CASSRTQGAHEQYF,TGTGCCAGCAGCCGGACCCAGGGGGCCCACGAGCAGTACTTC
TRBV11-2,.,once,TRBJ1-5,CASSLDYGGNQPQHF,TGTGCCAGCAGCTTAGATTATGGGGGGAATCAGCCCCAGCATTTT
TRBV5-4,TRBD2,.,TRBJ2-5,CASSLVLAGAETQYF,TGTGCCAGCAGCTTGGTGCTAGCGGGAGCTGAGACCCAGTACTTC
TRBV2,TRBD1,.,TRBJ1-4,CASNVRTGDEKLFF,TGTGCCAGCAACGTCCGGACAGGGGATGAAAAACTGTTTTTT
TRBV5-8,.,few,TRBJ2-1,CASRGISGYNEQFF,TGTGCCAGCAGGGGGATTAGCGGTTACAATGAGCAGTTCTTC
TRBV4-1,TRBD1,.,TRBJ1-2,CASSHDRGRGNGYTF,TGCGCCAGCAGCCACGACAGGGGGCGCGGCAATGGCTACACCTTC
TRBV6-5,.,.,TRBJ1-4,CANSATGSTNEKLFF,TGTGCCAACTCCGCCACAGGGTCAACTAATGAAAAACTGTTTTTT
TRBV5-1,TRBD2,.,TRBJ2-7,CASSSAAGDTGEQYF,TGCGCCAGCAGCTCCGCAGCGGGAGATACTGGCGAGCAGTACTTC
TRBV6-6,.,once,TRBJ1-5,CASTRGEGLSNQPQHF,TGTGCCAGCACTCGAGGAGAGGGACTTAGCAATCAGCCCCAGCATTTT
TRBV5-1,TRBD2,.,TRBJ2-7,CASSLNPGTSGTYEQYF,TGCGCCAGCAGCTTGAATCCAGGGACTAGCGGGACCTACGAGCAGTACTTC
TRBV11-3,TRBD2,.,TRBJ2-1,CASSLGLAGTSQFF,TGTGCCAGCAGCTTAGGACTAGCGGGAACTTCGCAGTTCTTC
TRBV18,.,once,TRBJ2-3,CASSIPGFPDTQYF,TGTGCCAGCTCAATTCCGGGGTTTCCAGATACGCAGTATTTT
TRBV9,TRBD1,.,TRBJ1-6,CASSSGQGLYNSPLHF,TGTGCCAGCAGCTCCGGACAGGGCCTCTATAATTCACCCCTCCACTTT
TRBV3-1/TRBV3-2,TRBD1,.,TRBJ1-2,CASKGTGGNYGYTF,TGTGCCAGCAAGGGGACAGGGGGCAACTATGGCTACACCTTC